The rows below give T cell receptor beta chains drawn from one sample of a study of beta chain features in type 1 diabetes. Sequenced by immunoSEQ multiplex PCR; TCRdb stores in-frame clones only, minus some. This table has around 500,000 clones, 30% appearing once. Sample: naive CD4+ T cells from blood. Receptors were obtained from a man between 18 and 29 years old in good health. Both conserved end residues are part of each CDR3. A D gene is named only where the DNA matches it firmly. The listing skips clone size in some rows; elsewhere it reads once, few, many or a size class.

d_call: TRBD1
j_call: TRBJ1-4
v_call: TRBV30
clone_size: -
cdr3_nt: TGTGCCTGGAGCGCCCTGAGACAGGGCGGAGAAAAACTGTTTTTT
cdr3_aa: CAWSALRQGGEKLFF

d_call: -
j_call: TRBJ2-7
v_call: TRBV28
clone_size: -
cdr3_nt: TGTGCCAGCATCGCCGGGGCCAGGTCGGTCAGCTCCTACGAGCAGTACTTC
cdr3_aa: CASIAGARSVSSYEQYF

d_call: TRBD2
j_call: TRBJ2-1
v_call: TRBV5-6
clone_size: few
cdr3_nt: TGTGCCAGCAGCTTAGACAGCGGGGGGTACAATGAGCAGTTCTTC
cdr3_aa: CASSLDSGGYNEQFF

d_call: -
j_call: TRBJ2-1
v_call: TRBV28
clone_size: -
cdr3_nt: TGTGCCAGCAGTTTACCGGGACACTTCTACAATGAGCAGTTCTTC
cdr3_aa: CASSLPGHFYNEQFF

d_call: TRBD1
j_call: TRBJ2-5
v_call: TRBV28
clone_size: few
cdr3_nt: TGTGCCAGCAGTTTATATGAGGACAGGTTGGAGACCCAGTACTTC
cdr3_aa: CASSLYEDRLETQYF

d_call: TRBD2
j_call: TRBJ2-7
v_call: TRBV14
clone_size: -
cdr3_nt: TGTGCCAGCAGCCAAGACAGCGGGAGTTACTACGAGCAGTACTTC
cdr3_aa: CASSQDSGSYYEQYF

d_call: TRBD1
j_call: TRBJ2-7
v_call: TRBV9
clone_size: few
cdr3_nt: TGTGCCAGCAGCGGAGGACAGGGTTCCTACGAGCAGTACTTC
cdr3_aa: CASSGGQGSYEQYF

d_call: -
j_call: TRBJ2-1
v_call: TRBV7-9
clone_size: -
cdr3_nt: TGTGCCAGCAGCTTGGAGTTCTTC
cdr3_aa: CASSLEFF

d_call: -
j_call: TRBJ2-7
v_call: TRBV4-3
clone_size: -
cdr3_nt: TGCGCCAGCAGCCAAGAAAGGGCAGGCCTCTCCTACGAGCAGTACTTC
cdr3_aa: CASSQERAGLSYEQYF

d_call: -
j_call: TRBJ2-3
v_call: TRBV10-3
clone_size: -
cdr3_nt: TGTGCCATCAGTGAGTTTACAGCTGGTGGTGATGGAGATACGCAGTATTTT
cdr3_aa: CAISEFTAGGDGDTQYF

d_call: -
j_call: TRBJ2-7
v_call: TRBV18
clone_size: few
cdr3_nt: TGTGCCAGCTCAGACAGGACAGCCTCTGGTTACGAGCAGTACTTC
cdr3_aa: CASSDRTASGYEQYF

d_call: -
j_call: TRBJ2-7
v_call: TRBV7-8
clone_size: -
cdr3_nt: TGTGCCAGCAGCTTTAGGGTGTATGGCGAGCAGTACTTC
cdr3_aa: CASSFRVYGEQYF

d_call: -
j_call: TRBJ1-2
v_call: TRBV7-9
clone_size: -
cdr3_nt: TGTGCCAGCGATATAGGGAACTATGGCTACACCTTC
cdr3_aa: CASDIGNYGYTF

d_call: TRBD1
j_call: TRBJ1-4
v_call: TRBV30
clone_size: -
cdr3_nt: TGTGCCTGGAGTCTACGGACAGGGGAGGAAAAACTGTTTTTT
cdr3_aa: CAWSLRTGEEKLFF

d_call: TRBD1
j_call: TRBJ2-7
v_call: TRBV4-3
clone_size: few
cdr3_nt: TGCGCCAGCAGCCAAGATTTGCCAGGGGGCATCTACGAGCAGTACTTC
cdr3_aa: CASSQDLPGGIYEQYF

d_call: TRBD2
j_call: TRBJ2-7
v_call: TRBV7-2
clone_size: few
cdr3_nt: TGTGCCAGCAGCTTAGGACTAGCGGGATTCTACGAGCAGTACTTC
cdr3_aa: CASSLGLAGFYEQYF

d_call: -
j_call: TRBJ2-1
v_call: TRBV4-1
clone_size: few
cdr3_nt: TGCGCCAGCAGACCGGGACAAACCTACAATGAGCAGTTCTTC
cdr3_aa: CASRPGQTYNEQFF

d_call: -
j_call: TRBJ1-5
v_call: TRBV14
clone_size: -
cdr3_nt: TGTGCCAGCAGCCAAGCAAATCAGCCCCAGCATTTT
cdr3_aa: CASSQANQPQHF

d_call: TRBD1
j_call: TRBJ1-5
v_call: TRBV30
clone_size: -
cdr3_nt: TGTGCCTGGAGTGTCGGGACAGCAAATCAGCCCCAGCATTTT
cdr3_aa: CAWSVGTANQPQHF

d_call: TRBD2
j_call: TRBJ2-3
v_call: TRBV4-3
clone_size: -
cdr3_nt: TGCGCCAGCAGCCAAGATGTCCCTTCTAGCGGGAGGCCCACAGATACGCAGTATTTT
cdr3_aa: CASSQDVPSSGRPTDTQYF

d_call: -
j_call: TRBJ1-2
v_call: TRBV10-3
clone_size: -
cdr3_nt: TGTGCCATCAGTGAGTCTGAAGGGTATTATGGCTACACCTTC
cdr3_aa: CAISESEGYYGYTF

d_call: -
j_call: TRBJ1-1
v_call: TRBV15
clone_size: few
cdr3_nt: TGTGCCACCAGCAGAGCAAGAAACACTGAAGCTTTCTTT
cdr3_aa: CATSRARNTEAFF

d_call: -
j_call: TRBJ2-3
v_call: TRBV9
clone_size: -
cdr3_nt: TGTGCCAGCAGCGTTCCCACAGATACGCAGTATTTT
cdr3_aa: CASSVPTDTQYF

d_call: TRBD1
j_call: TRBJ1-1
v_call: TRBV29-1
clone_size: few
cdr3_nt: TGCAGCGCGGACAGGGGCCGTACTGAAGCTTTCTTT
cdr3_aa: CSADRGRTEAFF

d_call: -
j_call: TRBJ2-7
v_call: TRBV7-2
clone_size: -
cdr3_nt: TGTGCCAGCAGCTTTACCGGCTCCTACGAGCAGTACTTC
cdr3_aa: CASSFTGSYEQYF

d_call: TRBD2
j_call: TRBJ2-3
v_call: TRBV7-9
clone_size: few
cdr3_nt: TGTGCCAGCAGCTTATCGTCGGGGGGAACAGATACGCAGTATTTT
cdr3_aa: CASSLSSGGTDTQYF

d_call: TRBD2
j_call: TRBJ2-3
v_call: TRBV7-8
clone_size: -
cdr3_nt: TGTGCCAGCCGCCCCCGGCCCCTAGCGGAGGTGAGGCCAGATACGCAGTATTTT
cdr3_aa: CASRPRPLAEVRPDTQYF

d_call: -
j_call: TRBJ2-1
v_call: TRBV15
clone_size: -
cdr3_nt: TGTGCCACCAGCAGAGATCCCGGATCTAAAAACAATGAGCAGTTCTTC
cdr3_aa: CATSRDPGSKNNEQFF

d_call: -
j_call: TRBJ1-4
v_call: TRBV11-2
clone_size: few
cdr3_nt: TGTGCCAGCAGCTTGCAGAGGGGTGAAAAACTGTTTTTT
cdr3_aa: CASSLQRGEKLFF

d_call: -
j_call: TRBJ1-2
v_call: TRBV5-1
clone_size: -
cdr3_nt: TGCGCCAGCAGCTTGGCCGACAGCGATGGCTACACCTTC
cdr3_aa: CASSLADSDGYTF

d_call: -
j_call: TRBJ1-1
v_call: TRBV4-3
clone_size: -
cdr3_nt: TGCGCCAGCAGCCAATCAGGGTCCGCGAACACTGAAGCTTTCTTT
cdr3_aa: CASSQSGSANTEAFF

d_call: -
j_call: TRBJ1-5
v_call: TRBV9
clone_size: -
cdr3_nt: TGTGCCAGCAGCGCTGGACCGGTTTCACATCAGCCCCAGCATTTT
cdr3_aa: CASSAGPVSHQPQHF

d_call: TRBD1
j_call: TRBJ2-5
v_call: TRBV7-9
clone_size: once
cdr3_nt: TGTGCCAGCAGCTTGGACAGGGGTACGGAGACCCAGTACTTC
cdr3_aa: CASSLDRGTETQYF

d_call: TRBD1
j_call: TRBJ2-7
v_call: TRBV7-9
clone_size: -
cdr3_nt: TGTGCCAGCAGCTTCGGGACAGTTGGCGTCGGGCAGTACTTC
cdr3_aa: CASSFGTVGVGQYF

d_call: -
j_call: TRBJ2-3
v_call: TRBV7-9
clone_size: few
cdr3_nt: TGTGCCGGGCAGCCTAACACAGATACGCAGTATTTT
cdr3_aa: CAGQPNTDTQYF

d_call: TRBD2
j_call: TRBJ2-7
v_call: TRBV28
clone_size: few
cdr3_nt: TGTGCCAGCAGCGGGACTAGCGGAACTACCTACGAGCAGTACTTC
cdr3_aa: CASSGTSGTTYEQYF

d_call: -
j_call: TRBJ2-5
v_call: TRBV18
clone_size: -
cdr3_nt: TGTGCCAGCTCCAGCAGCTCCTCCCAAGAGACCCAGTACTTC
cdr3_aa: CASSSSSSQETQYF

d_call: TRBD1
j_call: TRBJ2-7
v_call: TRBV6-5
clone_size: -
cdr3_nt: TGTGCCAGCAGTTACTTAGGACAGGGTATTTACGAGCAGTACTTC
cdr3_aa: CASSYLGQGIYEQYF

d_call: -
j_call: TRBJ2-1
v_call: TRBV7-9
clone_size: few
cdr3_nt: TGTGCCAGCAGCTTAAGGGGGAATGAGCAGTTCTTC
cdr3_aa: CASSLRGNEQFF

d_call: TRBD2
j_call: TRBJ2-3
v_call: TRBV30
clone_size: -
cdr3_nt: TGTGCCTGGAGTCCGGGACTAGCGGCCGGGGATACGCAGTATTTT
cdr3_aa: CAWSPGLAAGDTQYF

d_call: -
j_call: TRBJ2-2
v_call: TRBV9
clone_size: -
cdr3_nt: TGTGCCAGCAGCGTACGGCAGGAAAACACCGGGGAGCTGTTTTTT
cdr3_aa: CASSVRQENTGELFF

d_call: TRBD1
j_call: TRBJ2-1
v_call: TRBV19
clone_size: -
cdr3_nt: TGTGCCAGTAGTAGGGACAGGGTTGGCAATGAGCAGTTCTTC
cdr3_aa: CASSRDRVGNEQFF

d_call: -
j_call: TRBJ1-2
v_call: TRBV29-1
clone_size: -
cdr3_nt: TGCAGCGCCCGGGACCTAGGGTATGGCTACACCTTC
cdr3_aa: CSARDLGYGYTF

d_call: -
j_call: TRBJ2-3
v_call: TRBV12-5
clone_size: few
cdr3_nt: TGTGCTAGTTCCCCCTCCGGGTCCCGCACAGATACGCAGTATTTT
cdr3_aa: CASSPSGSRTDTQYF

d_call: TRBD2
j_call: TRBJ2-1
v_call: TRBV7-2
clone_size: few
cdr3_nt: TGTGCCAGCATCCAATCTAGCGGGGGCTACAATGAGCAGTTCTTC
cdr3_aa: CASIQSSGGYNEQFF

d_call: -
j_call: TRBJ2-7
v_call: TRBV30
clone_size: few
cdr3_nt: TGTGCCTGGAGTGTACCCTACGAGCAGTACTTC
cdr3_aa: CAWSVPYEQYF

d_call: -
j_call: TRBJ2-3
v_call: TRBV9
clone_size: few
cdr3_nt: TGTGCCAGCAGCGGCAGCTCGGCTAGCACAGATACGCAGTATTTT
cdr3_aa: CASSGSSASTDTQYF

d_call: -
j_call: TRBJ2-6
v_call: TRBV18
clone_size: -
cdr3_nt: TGTGCCAGCTCACCTGCGGTTGGCGGCTCTGGGGCCAACGTCCTGACTTTC
cdr3_aa: CASSPAVGGSGANVLTF